Here is one T cell receptor beta chain with its context. Generated by immunoSEQ multiplex PCR, the TCRdb table keeps only in-frame clones and is missing some. Of about 66,000 clones listed, 90% to 95% are singletons. This entry is derived from a study of blood T cell repertoires in COVID-19. CDR1 is LGHDT, CDR2 YNNKEL, per germline (reference sequence). The CDR3 is 16 amino acids. Trimming cost V 0 bases and J 2 bases, with 11 bases left between them. This TCR was sampled from a human donor in a cohort sampled during active COVID-19. The chain recombines TRBV3-1 (or the pseudogene TRBV3-2) with TRBJ2-1; weak D call: TRBD2 (5 bases). The sequenced sample consisted of peripheral blood. In DNA, the CDR3 is TGTGCCAGCAGCCAAGATGGAGGCGGTCCCTACAATGAGCAGTTCTTC. Its protein is CASSQDGGGPYNEQFF.